This T cell receptor (beta chain) was obtained from a study of blood T cell repertoires in COVID-19. J was trimmed by 4 bases and V by 6 bases; bases with no gene match: 8. Germline CDR1 and CDR2: SNHLY and FYNNEI. This CDR3 is built from 14 residues. The data were produced by immunoSEQ multiplex PCR, yet TCRdb's version contains in-frame clones alone and is incomplete. The sample consists of about 260,000 clones, about 80% of them appearing once. This clone was seen only a few times. The sequenced material came from peripheral blood. J is TRBJ1-2 and V is TRBV2; 7 bases align to TRBD1. The sequence came from a woman of 80 years or more with acute or convalescent COVID-19. The CDR3 coding sequence is TGTGCCAGCAGAGAACAGGGGTGGCCCTATGGCTACACCTTC. Amino acids: CASREQGWPYGYTF. Using reference TRBV2 and TRBJ1-2 for the parts outside the CDR3, the full variable domain is EPEVTQTPSHQVTQMGQEVILRCVPISNHLYFYWYRQILGQKVEFLVSFYNNEISEKSEIFDDQFSVERPDGSNFTLKIRSTKLEDSAMYFCASREQGWPYGYTFGSGTRLTVV.